What follows are 26 T cell receptor beta chains derived from one specimen sequenced in a study of PD-1 blockade in classical Hodgkin lymphoma. The table came from immunoSEQ multiplex PCR; TCRdb's copy has only in-frame clones and leaves some out. The sample yields tens of thousands of clones, around 80% seen once. Time point specified: cycle 4 day 1 (C4D1), after 5 to 7 weeks of nivolumab. Autologous stem cell transplantation was followed by relapse in every patient, and brentuximab vedotin exposure varied. Specimen: peripheral blood mononuclear cells (PBMCs), collected before the fourth cycle of nivolumab. These receptors were collected from a human donor with classical Hodgkin lymphoma.

The chain has TRBV10-3 and TRBJ2-7; 8 nucleotides line up with TRBD1. Losses at the gene ends were 6 bases for V and 3 bases for J; bases not matched to a gene: 19. The CDR3 is 18 amino acids. Germline CDR1 reads ENHRY; CDR2 reads SYGVKD. Written as DNA, the CDR3 is TGTGCCATCAGATCTGATGGGACAGGCCCCATCAACTTCTACGAGCAGTACTTC. Translating gives CAIRSDGTGPINFYEQYF.

This chain joins TRBV9 and TRBJ2-1; 8 bases match TRBD1. V shed 2 bases, J shed 0 bases, and the junction held 1 base outside the gene matches. The germline gives CDR1 SGDLS, CDR2 YYNGEE. The CDR3 sequence is 15 residues long. CDR3 amino acids: CASSVGTGSYNEQFF. The CDR3 DNA reads TGTGCCAGCAGCGTTGGGACAGGCTCCTACAATGAGCAGTTCTTC.

The rearrangement joins TRBV27 to TRBJ1-4; no reliable D call. CDR1 is MNHEY, CDR2 SMNVEV, per germline (reference sequence). V lost 9 bases to trimming and J lost 2 bases, with 16 bases between them. The CDR3 length is 15 residues. In nucleotides, the CDR3 is TGTGCCAGTAAGGGAGGGATATCCACTAATGAAAAACTGTTTTTT. Translated: CASKGGISTNEKLFF. The full variable domain, rest sourced from reference TRBV27 and TRBJ1-4, is EAQVTQNPRYLITVTGKKLTVTCSQNMNHEYMSWYRQDPGLGLRQIYYSMNVEVTDKGDVPEGYKVSRKEKRNFPLILESPSPNQTSLYFCASKGGISTNEKLFFGSGTQLSVL.

V gene TRBV2 combines with J gene TRBJ1-4, with no clear D. Trimming shortened V by 8 bases and J by 4 bases, and 17 bases separated the two germline ends. Germline loops: CDR1 SNHLY, CDR2 FYNNEI. The CDR3 is 15 residues long. The CDR3 region has the DNA TGTGCCAGCGGCCCGCGGGGAGCCTATAATGAAAAACTGTTTTTT. The encoded protein is CASGPRGAYNEKLFF.

The V and J genes are TRBV6-5 and TRBJ1-2, with D perhaps TRBD1 (6 bases). The CDR3 is 14 amino acids. In germline, CDR1 is MNHEY, CDR2 SVGAGI. V was shortened by 5 bases and J by 7 bases, with 17 bases between the two germline ends. In nucleotides, the CDR3 is TGTGCCAGCAGTAACCAAGGGGGTGGTGGTGGCTACACCTTC. Its translation: CASSNQGGGGGYTF.

This clone has just one count. The chain carries TRBV5-4 and TRBJ2-7; D tentatively reads TRBD1 or TRBD2 (6 bases each). CDR3 length: 13 residues. Trimming pared 2 bases from V and 4 bases from J, leaving 10 bases between. Germline V gives CDR1 SGHNT, CDR2 YYREEE (reference sequence). The CDR3: CASSLGGRYEQYF. CDR3 sequence (DNA): TGTGCCAGCAGCTTAGGGGGGCGGTACGAGCAGTACTTC. Full variable domain (missing parts from reference TRBV5-4 and TRBJ2-7): ETGVTQSPTHLIKTRGQQVTLRCSSQSGHNTVSWYQQALGQGPQFIFQYYREEENGRGNFPPRFSGLQFPNYSSELNVNALELDDSALYLCASSLGGRYEQYFGPGTRLTVT.

This sequence joins TRBV7-3 and TRBJ2-5, with 7 bases lining up with TRBD2. The length of the CDR3 is 15 residues. The ends lost 4 bases at V and 1 base at J; junction bases unmatched: 6. Germline V gives CDR1 SGHTA, CDR2 FQGTGA. CDR3 DNA: TGTGCCAGCAGCTCCTGGGCTAGCGGCCAAGAGACCCAGTACTTC. This codes for CASSSWASGQETQYF. The variable domain in full, with the rest retrieved from reference TRBV7-3 and TRBJ2-5, is GAGVSQTPSNKVTEKGKYVELRCDPISGHTALYWYRQSLGQGPEFLIYFQGTGAADDSGLPNDRFFAVRPEGSVSTLKIQRTERGDSAVYLCASSSWASGQETQYFGPGTRLLVL.

This chain links TRBV6-6 with TRBJ2-2; 8 nucleotides line up with TRBD2. Germline V gives CDR1 MNHNY, CDR2 SVGAGI (reference sequence). The CDR3 spans 15 residues. The V gene end was trimmed by 3 bases and the J gene end by 6 bases; junction bases not matched to a gene: 6. The CDR3: CASSYKTSVSGELFF. The CDR3 nucleotides read TGTGCCAGCAGTTATAAGACTAGCGTGTCCGGGGAGCTGTTTTTT.

The chain links TRBV7-9 to TRBJ2-3; D not certain. This CDR3 contains 14 residues. CDR1 and CDR2 (germline): SEHNR, FQNEAQ (reference sequence). V lost 5 bases, J lost 3 bases, and 12 bases lay in between. The CDR3 DNA is TGTGCCAGCAGCCCAGAGATACGAACAGATACGCAGTATTTT. It encodes CASSPEIRTDTQYF.

The chain recombines TRBV6-1 with TRBJ1-1; a weak D match, TRBD1 (5 bases). CDR1 is MNHNS and CDR2 is SASEGT in the germline V gene. The CDR3 is 14 residues long. The V end lost 3 bases, the J end lost 4 bases, and 12 bases lay between the germline ends. The CDR3: CASSDRDGGTEAFF. For the CDR3, the DNA is TGTGCCAGCAGTGACAGGGACGGCGGCACTGAAGCTTTCTTT.

This chain links TRBV21-1 with TRBJ2-1; the D call in the table, TRBD2, was not verified against the DNA. TRBV21-1 is noted as a pseudogene. The CDR3 covers 15 residues. CDR3 sequence (DNA): TGTGCCAGCAGCAGGGCCGGGGGAACCTACAATGAGCAGTTCTTC. This encodes CASSRAGGTYNEQFF.

This rearrangement joins TRBV9 to TRBJ2-2; 13 nucleotides align to TRBD2. The CDR3 covers 15 residues. Germline V gene data show CDR1 as SGDLS and CDR2 as YYNGEE. The V gene end was trimmed by 4 bases and the J gene end by 6 bases; junction bases not matched to a gene: 3. The CDR3 sequence: CASSTSGGAPGELFF. The CDR3 nucleotides read TGTGCCAGCAGCACTAGCGGGGGGGCCCCCGGGGAGCTGTTTTTT.

This rearrangement joins TRBV7-3 to TRBJ1-2, with D possibly being TRBD1 (5 bases). Germline CDR1 and CDR2: SGHTA and FQGTGA. Trimming took off 5 bases at V and 4 bases at J, with 8 bases between the two ends. The CDR3 runs 12 residues. The CDR3 here is CASSPGTYGYTF. The CDR3 DNA reads as TGTGCCAGCAGCCCCGGGACCTATGGCTACACCTTC.

This chain joins TRBV28 and TRBJ1-1, with no clear D. Deletions cut 10 bases from V and 0 bases from J, with 6 bases between. Germline V gene lookup returns CDR1 MDHEN and CDR2 SYDVKM. CDR3 length: 11 residues. CDR3 in DNA: TGTGCCACAGTCCTGAACACTGAAGCTTTCTTT. Residues: CATVLNTEAFF.

The chain links TRBV2 to TRBJ1-1; tentative D call: TRBD1 (5 bases). The CDR3 is 15 amino acids. Trimming pared 6 bases from V and 0 bases from J, leaving 14 bases between. Per germline, CDR1 SNHLY and CDR2 FYNNEI. In DNA, the CDR3 is TGTGCCAGCAGCACTCGGGACTCCATGAACACTGAAGCTTTCTTT. It codes for CASSTRDSMNTEAFF.

The rearrangement uses TRBV6-4 and TRBJ1-4, with D possibly TRBD1 on 5 matching bases. Between the trimmed V and J ends, which lost 4 bases and 1 base, there was a span of 16 bases. This CDR3 contains 17 residues. Germline V gives CDR1 MRHNA, CDR2 SNTAGT. The CDR3 nucleotides read TGTGCCAGCAGTGTCGGAGGCCTCAGGGTAACTAATGAAAAACTGTTTTTT. It encodes CASSVGGLRVTNEKLFF.

J is TRBJ1-1 and V is TRBV7-6; maybe TRBD1 (6 bases). Germline V gene data show CDR1 as SGHVS and CDR2 as FNYEAQ. Trimming pared 5 bases from V and 4 bases from J, leaving 20 bases between. This CDR3 is 16 amino acids long. The CDR3 sequence: CASSRTVRGAGTEAFF. In nucleotides, the CDR3 is TGTGCCAGCAGCCGCACGGTGAGGGGGGCCGGCACTGAAGCTTTCTTT.

This chain joins TRBV7-2 and TRBJ2-2; 7 bases agree with TRBD1. Germline loops: CDR1 SGHTA, CDR2 FQGNSA. V was pared by 6 bases and J by 6 bases, with 7 bases of the junction left unmatched. This CDR3 is built from 14 residues. The CDR3 DNA reads TGTGCCAGCAGACTACGCGACAGGGCCGGGGAGCTGTTTTTT. It codes for CASRLRDRAGELFF.

V and J are TRBV4-2 and TRBJ2-7, with 11 bases that match TRBD2. Germline values: CDR1 LGHNA, CDR2 YNFKEQ. With 0 bases clipped from V and 4 bases from J, the junction kept 5 bases outside the gene matches. The CDR3 runs 16 residues. The CDR3 DNA sequence: TGTGCCAGCAGCCAAGAGGTAGCGGGGGGGCGATACGAGCAGTACTTC. Amino acid sequence: CASSQEVAGGRYEQYF.

V is TRBV2 and J is TRBJ1-1; D gene ambiguous. Germline V gives CDR1 SNHLY, CDR2 FYNNEI. Trimming left V 6 bases short and J 0 bases short, with 8 bases between. The CDR3 has 13 amino acids. The CDR3 DNA is TGTGCCAGCAGGAAAGACATGAACACTGAAGCTTTCTTT. Protein product: CASRKDMNTEAFF.

The chain couples TRBV5-1 to TRBJ2-2, with D hard to call. The germline CDR1 and CDR2 sequences are SGHRS and YFSETQ. The CDR3 is made up of 13 amino acids. V was cut by 7 bases and J by 5 bases, with 12 bases left in between. CDR3 in DNA: TGCGCCAGCGACGACACCAGGACCGGGGAGCTGTTTTTT. Residues: CASDDTRTGELFF.

The CDR3 DNA follows: TGTGCCAGCAGCTTTAATCCTTCGACTAGCGGGGGGACTAGCACAGATACGCAGTATTTT. It encodes CASSFNPSTSGGTSTDTQYF. The V call is TRBV7-8, the J call TRBJ2-3, with TRBD2 identical over 13 bases. With 3 bases clipped from V and 0 bases from J, the junction kept 12 bases outside the gene matches. The CDR3 totals 20 residues. Germline V gene sequence: CDR1 SGHVS, CDR2 FQNEAQ.

This clone was observed a single time. The V call is TRBV7-2, the J call TRBJ2-4; D could derive from TRBD1 or TRBD2 (5 bases each). Trimming took off 5 bases at V and 3 bases at J, with 20 bases between the two ends. This CDR3 region has 17 residues. The V gene's germline CDR1 is SGHTA and CDR2 FQGNSA. CDR3 protein: CASSRGPLQRGKNIQYF. The CDR3 DNA sequence: TGTGCCAGCAGCCGGGGCCCGCTGCAGAGAGGCAAAAACATTCAGTACTTC.

This clone was counted a single time. CDR3 amino acids: CASMVSGGVKTQYF. The CDR3 region has the DNA TGCGCCAGCATGGTCAGCGGGGGCGTGAAGACCCAGTACTTC. The chain employs TRBV5-1 and TRBJ2-5; TRBD2 agrees at 8 bases. This CDR3 is built from 14 residues. The V gene's germline CDR1 is SGHRS and CDR2 YFSETQ. V trimming: 6 bases; J trimming: 6 bases; junction bases outside the gene matches: 10.

The chain combines TRBV4-2 with TRBJ2-7; D call uncertain. CDR1 is LGHNA, CDR2 YNFKEQ, per germline. V was pared by 5 bases and J by 4 bases, with 15 bases between. The CDR3 contains 14 residues. The CDR3 DNA reads TGTGCCAGCAGCTCCGGCATCCCGGCGTACGAGCAGTACTTC. Residues: CASSSGIPAYEQYF.

The chain links TRBV5-6 to TRBJ1-2, with 9 nucleotides matching TRBD1. Germline CDR1 and CDR2: SGHDT and YYEEEE. This CDR3 contains 15 residues. Trimming at V came to 4 bases and at J to 1 base, leaving 5 bases not matched to a gene. The CDR3 DNA sequence: TGTGCCAGCAGCACCGGGACAGGGTTTAACTATGGCTACACCTTC. Protein sequence: CASSTGTGFNYGYTF.